This entry lists 31 T cell receptor beta chains sequenced from one sample in a study of regulatory T cells in long-lasting Graves disease. The time point denotes: newly diagnosed GD, antithyroid drugs for less than 3 months. Researchers made the TCR library from RNA that was extracted from PBMCs. The authors built TCR beta libraries using iRepertoire HTBI primers and Arm-PCR of CDR3 regions. TCRdb passed the multiplex PCR reads through MiXCR, listing each CDR3 protein once. The table has about 500,000 distinct CDR3 sequences, more than 10% seen once. The same data also contributed to another study, on T cells in Graves' hyperthyroidism and ophthalmopathy.

Specimen: peripheral blood mononuclear cells (PBMCs), collected at new diagnosis, from a patient treated with antithyroid drugs. These TCRs come from a woman younger than 45 with Graves disease.

This clonotype has ten or more counts. The rearrangement uses TRBV2 and TRBJ2-7; no definite D call. The germline V and J ends were trimmed by 3 bases and 4 bases, with 7 bases remaining between them. The CDR3 runs 12 residues. The germline V gene has CDR1 SNHLY and CDR2 FYNNEI. Here the CDR3 reads CASSEGAYEQYF. CDR3 DNA sequence: TGTGCCAGCAGTGAGGGCGCGTACGAGCAGTACTTC. The variable domain in full, completed from reference TRBV2 and TRBJ2-7, reads EPEVTQTPSHQVTQMGQEVILRCVPISNHLYFYWYRQILGQKVEFLVSFYNNEISEKSEIFDDQFSVERPDGSNFTLKIRSTKLEDSAMYFCASSEGAYEQYFGPGTRLTVT.

This clonotype has a count of ten or more. The V call is TRBV2, the J call TRBJ2-3; 7 bases are a match to TRBD2. Trimming removed 6 bases from V and 2 bases from J; junction bases left unmatched: 5. CDR1 and CDR2 (germline): SNHLY, FYNNEI. This CDR3 has 14 residues. CDR3 sequence reads: CASSASGFTDTQYF. The CDR3 bases are TGTGCCAGCAGCGCTAGCGGTTTCACAGATACGCAGTATTTT.

This clonotype was counted between two and nine times. The genes are TRBV24-1 and TRBJ2-2; no clear D gene. V was clipped by 3 bases and J by 1 base, with 17 bases between them. Germline assignment: CDR1 KGHDR and CDR2 SFDVKD. The CDR3 totals 18 residues. The CDR3 loop reads CATSDTHSKAKNTGELFF. The CDR3, as DNA: TGTGCCACCAGTGATACCCACTCGAAGGCCAAGAACACCGGGGAGCTGTTTTTT.

This chain uses TRBV6-8 with TRBJ2-4; 7 nucleotides line up with TRBD2. From germline, CDR1 is MNHGY and CDR2 SAAAGT. The CDR3 length is 13 residues. The trim removed 8 bases at V and 9 bases at J, leaving 10 bases unmatched. CDR3 protein: CASRPRGDGIQYF. CDR3 DNA: TGTGCCAGCCGACCCCGGGGGGATGGCATTCAGTACTTC.

J is TRBJ2-1 and V is TRBV28, with 11 bases lining up with TRBD1. J lost 9 bases, V lost 4 bases, and 11 bases had no gene match. This CDR3 is built from 16 residues. Per the germline V gene, CDR1 is MDHEN and CDR2 is SYDVKM. As DNA, the CDR3 is TGTGCCAGCAGTTCCTACGGACAGGGGGCTTATTTTGAGCAGTTCTTC. It specifies CASSSYGQGAYFEQFF.

This clonotype was observed a few times. CDR3 residues: CSVWLLGFGGELFF. The CDR3, as DNA: TGCAGCGTTTGGTTGTTAGGGTTCGGCGGGGAGCTGTTTTTT. The genes are TRBV29-1 and TRBJ2-2; no reliable D call. The CDR3 totals 14 residues. Trimming removed 5 bases from V and 7 bases from J, with 17 bases in between. Germline assignment: CDR1 SQVTM and CDR2 ANQGSEA.

This clonotype was counted between two and nine times. V and J are TRBV30 and TRBJ2-2; 9 nucleotides line up with TRBD1. CDR3 length equals 15 residues. CDR1 is GTSNPN and CDR2 is SVGIG in the germline V gene (reference sequence). Trimming took 0 bases from V and 7 from J; bases not matched to a gene: 6. The CDR3 sequence is CAWSVLTGGGGELFF. In DNA form, the CDR3 reads TGTGCCTGGAGTGTACTTACAGGGGGCGGCGGGGAGCTGTTTTTT.

The chain joins TRBV7-6 to TRBJ2-2; TRBD1 matches 10 bases. This CDR3 region has 16 residues. The J segment lost 4 bases and the V segment lost 4 bases, leaving 6 bases of the junction unmatched. Germline CDR1 and CDR2: SGHVS and FNYEAQ. The DNA for the CDR3 is TGTGCCAGCAGCTCACCGGACAGGGGGGCCACCGGGGAGCTGTTTTTT. Protein sequence: CASSSPDRGATGELFF.

This clonotype was seen only once. This sequence may be a read error, since a much larger clone differs from it by one base. The chain couples TRBV11-2 to TRBJ2-7, with D perhaps matching TRBD2 (6 bases). Germline CDR1 reads SGHAT; CDR2 reads FQNNGV. There are 16 residues in the CDR3. The germline V and J ends were trimmed by 1 base and 4 bases, with 17 bases remaining between them. CDR3 protein: CASSLGTLARSYEQYF. In DNA form, the CDR3 reads TGTGCCAGCAGCTTAGGGACCCTAGCGAGATCGTACGAGCAGTACTTC.

This clonotype has ten or more counts. The genes are TRBV18 and TRBJ1-1; possible D gene TRBD1, 6 bases. Trimming removed 8 bases from V and 5 bases from J, with 12 bases in between. The CDR3 sequence is 12 residues long. Germline V gene sequence: CDR1 KGHSH, CDR2 LQKENI. CDR3: CASTKDRTEAFF. For the CDR3, the DNA is TGTGCCAGCACAAAAGACAGGACTGAAGCTTTCTTT.

A remark on this clonotype: This may arise from a read error, as a much more abundant clone is one base away. The V gene is TRBV6-1, the J gene TRBJ1-2, with unresolved D. This CDR3 region has 15 residues. Germline CDR1 is MNHNS and CDR2 is SASEGT. CDR3 nucleotide sequence: TGTGGCAGCAGCCACCACGATCCTGCCCATTGGCGCTACACCTTC. Its protein is CGSSHHDPAHWRYTF.

In its sample, this clonotype was seen many times. The chain couples TRBV5-5 to TRBJ2-7; D is uncertain. Trimming took 4 bases from V and 6 from J, leaving 14 bases between them. The CDR3 loop spans 13 amino acids. Germline V gene data show CDR1 as SGHKS and CDR2 as YYEKEE (reference sequence). The CDR3 DNA follows: TGTGCCAGCAGCCACACGAAGACCTCCGAGCAGTACTTC. Residues: CASSHTKTSEQYF.

In its sample, this clonotype was seen a few times. This chain connects TRBV20-1 to TRBJ2-7; a weak D match, TRBD1 (7 bases). The ends were cut back, 3 bases at V and 5 bases at J, with 11 bases in the middle. This CDR3 region has 12 residues. Germline V lookup: CDR1 DFQATT, CDR2 SNEGSKA (reference sequence). The CDR3 loop reads CSASVRGDEQYF. The CDR3 region has the DNA TGCAGTGCTAGTGTCAGGGGGGACGAGCAGTACTTC.

In this sample, this clonotype turned up a few times. The V call is TRBV11-3, the J call TRBJ2-1; D not resolved. The CDR3 extends over 12 amino acids. V was shortened by 7 bases and J by 3 bases, with 7 bases between the two germline ends. CDR1 and CDR2 from the germline V gene are SGHNT and YENEEA. CDR3 region: CASNKGYNEQFF. The CDR3 coding sequence is TGTGCCAGCAACAAGGGCTACAATGAGCAGTTCTTC.

This clonotype was seen at least ten times. CDR3 loop: CASSLPGANYGYTF. In DNA form, the CDR3 reads TGTGCCAGCAGTCTCCCAGGGGCTAACTATGGCTACACCTTC. V gene TRBV28 combines with J gene TRBJ1-2; D is possibly TRBD1 (6 bases). This CDR3 contains 14 residues. In germline, CDR1 is MDHEN, CDR2 SYDVKM. Trimming removed 5 bases from V and 0 bases from J, with 10 bases in between.

This clonotype was observed a few times. The gene calls are TRBV12-3 or TRBV12-4 and TRBJ2-2, with D perhaps matching TRBD2 (6 bases). V lost 5 bases, J lost 5 bases, and 15 bases lay in between. The CDR3 has 15 amino acids. DNA for the CDR3: TGTGCCAGCAGTCCAGGGATTGGGAGGACCGGGGAGCTGTTTTTT. Amino acid sequence: CASSPGIGRTGELFF.

This clonotype was found once. A far larger clone is just one base off, so this is likely a read error. The chain uses TRBV3-1 and TRBJ2-5; 9 bases are a match to TRBD2. Looked up from germline, CDR1 is LGHDT and CDR2 is YNNKEL (reference sequence). J gave up 11 bases and V 1 base, and 11 bases lay outside the gene matches. There are 15 residues in the CDR3. The CDR3 region is CASSQVAGVRLEQYF. CDR3 bases: TGTGCCAGCAGCCAAGTAGCGGGAGTAAGGCTTGAGCAGTACTTC.

This clonotype was counted ten times or more. The chain links TRBV10-2 to TRBJ2-7; no clear D gene. V shed 3 bases and J shed 2 bases, with 11 bases lying between them. Germline V CDR1 and CDR2: WSHSY, SAAADI. There are 14 residues in the CDR3. This CDR3 reads CASSDGEGPYEQYF. The CDR3 nucleotides read TGCGCCAGCAGTGATGGCGAAGGCCCCTACGAGCAGTACTTC.

This clonotype was seen repeatedly, ten times or more. The DNA of the CDR3 is TGCAGCGTTGAGGGGACAACCCTCGGCTACACCTTC. Protein: CSVEGTTLGYTF. The V and J genes are TRBV29-1 and TRBJ1-2; D perhaps matches TRBD1 (6 bases). Trimming shortened V by 3 bases and J by 8 bases, and 13 bases separated the two germline ends. This CDR3 region has 12 residues. The germline CDR1 and CDR2 sequences are SQVTM and ANQGSEA.

This chain joins TRBV11-1 and TRBJ2-3; D is unclear. The CDR3 loop spans 15 amino acids. Germline CDR1 SGHAT, CDR2 FQDESV (reference sequence). V lost 2 bases, J lost 6 bases, and 15 bases lay in between. Written as DNA, the CDR3 is TGTGCCAGCAGCTTAAATTTGGGCTTGGGTGATACGCAGTATTTT. Translating it yields CASSLNLGLGDTQYF.

The chain couples TRBV6-2 or TRBV6-3 to TRBJ2-1; 15 bases are a match to TRBD2. The V and J ends lost 0 bases and 9 bases, in that order; junction bases with no gene match: 0. CDR3 size: 15 residues. CDR1 and CDR2 from the germline V gene are MNHEY and SVGEGT. The CDR3 protein is CASSYSGLAGGEQFF. The CDR3, as DNA: TGTGCCAGCAGTTACTCGGGACTAGCGGGAGGTGAGCAGTTCTTC.

Ten or more counts support this clonotype. The gene calls are TRBV24-1 and TRBJ2-2, with 7 nucleotides matching TRBD2. Germline V lookup: CDR1 KGHDR, CDR2 SFDVKD. V shed 5 bases and J 4 bases; nucleotides not matched to a gene: 3. The CDR3 extends over 14 amino acids. The CDR3 is CATSVAGATGELFF. The CDR3 DNA reads TGTGCCACCAGTGTCGCGGGAGCCACCGGGGAGCTGTTTTTT.

The table lists this clonotype with many counts. V is TRBV2 and J is TRBJ2-7, with D perhaps TRBD2 (6 bases). Trimming removed 6 bases from V and 3 bases from J, with 6 bases in between. The CDR3 spans 11 residues. Per the germline V gene, CDR1 is SNHLY and CDR2 is FYNNEI. This CDR3 is CASRTSYEQYF. CDR3 nucleotide sequence: TGTGCCAGCAGGACTAGCTACGAGCAGTACTTC. The full variable domain, its missing parts supplied by reference TRBV2 and TRBJ2-7, is EPEVTQTPSHQVTQMGQEVILRCVPISNHLYFYWYRQILGQKVEFLVSFYNNEISEKSEIFDDQFSVERPDGSNFTLKIRSTKLEDSAMYFCASRTSYEQYFGPGTRLTVT.

This clonotype was found many times. The rearrangement uses TRBV28 and TRBJ1-4; D gene unclear. The CDR3 is 16 residues long. Between the trimmed V and J ends, which lost 5 bases and 0 bases, there was a span of 13 bases. CDR1 is MDHEN and CDR2 is SYDVKM in the germline V gene. The CDR3 reads CASSHSTAATNEKLFF. CDR3 in DNA: TGTGCCAGCAGTCACTCCACCGCGGCAACTAATGAAAAACTGTTTTTT.

This clonotype was seen repeatedly, ten times or more. The rearrangement joins TRBV28 to TRBJ2-5; TRBD2 matches 13 bases. Trimming took 6 bases from V and 5 from J; bases not matched to a gene: 6. This CDR3 comprises 15 residues. Per germline, CDR1 MDHEN and CDR2 SYDVKM. The CDR3 nucleotides read TGTGCCAGCAGACTTACTAGCGGGAGGGTCGAGACCCAGTACTTC. It is translated as CASRLTSGRVETQYF.

This clonotype has a count of ten or more. This sequence joins TRBV3-1 and TRBJ2-3, with TRBD1 matching over 9 bases. Germline trimming cut 4 bases from V and 3 bases from J; bases unmatched to any gene: 5. The germline CDR1 and CDR2 sequences are LGHDT and YNNKEL (reference sequence). CDR3 size: 15 residues. CDR3: CASSPRDRATDTQYF. Here the CDR3 DNA reads TGTGCCAGCAGCCCCCGGGACAGGGCGACAGATACGCAGTATTTT.

This clonotype was detected a few times. The chain is built from TRBV29-1 and TRBJ1-3; D unresolved. The germline CDR1 and CDR2 sequences are SQVTM and ANQGSEA. The CDR3 length is 13 residues. The V end lost 4 bases, the J end lost 3 bases, and 10 bases lay between the germline ends. CDR3 sequence (DNA): TGCAGCGTTGCCTCCCCATATGGAAACACCATATATTTT. This translates into CSVASPYGNTIYF.

Many counts were recorded for this clonotype. CDR3 region: CASSLDGQVTYEQYF. CDR3 nucleotide sequence: TGCGCCAGCAGCTTGGATGGACAGGTAACCTACGAGCAGTACTTC. The J gene is TRBJ2-7, the V gene TRBV5-1; 7 nucleotides match TRBD1. Germline V CDR1 and CDR2: SGHRS, YFSETQ. This CDR3 has 15 amino acids. Unmatched junction bases numbered 5, after V lost 0 bases and J lost 2 bases.

Note on this clonotype: A read error is possible here, since a much larger clone lies one base away. In this CDR3 the conserved last residue, phenylalanine or tryptophan, is missing, so a read error is likely. The genes are TRBV20-1 and TRBJ2-1, with 8 bases fitting TRBD2. The J segment lost 5 bases and the V segment lost 1 base, leaving 10 bases of the junction unmatched. Germline assignment: CDR1 DFQATT and CDR2 SNEGSKA (reference sequence). The CDR3 is 16 residues long. The CDR3 protein is CSARGLTSDPHNEQFL. CDR3 in DNA: TGCAGTGCTAGAGGCCTGACTAGCGATCCCCACAATGAGCAGTTCCTC.

This clonotype was counted many times. The DNA of the CDR3 is TGTGCCAGCAGTTACTCGAGTAGCGGCCATGGGTACGAGCAGTACTTC. The encoded protein is CASSYSSSGHGYEQYF. V is TRBV6-6 and J is TRBJ2-7, with D perhaps TRBD2 (6 bases). The CDR3 extends over 16 amino acids. The V gene's germline CDR1 is MNHNY and CDR2 SVGAGI (reference sequence). The V end lost 0 bases, the J end lost 4 bases, and 16 bases lay between the germline ends.

This clonotype was observed at least ten times. V is TRBV10-2 and J is TRBJ2-7, with D tentatively TRBD1 or TRBD2 (6 bases each). Germline V gives CDR1 WSHSY, CDR2 SAAADI. The ends were cut back, 2 bases at V and 3 bases at J, with 17 bases in the middle. The CDR3 covers 16 residues. The DNA for the CDR3 is TGCGCCAGCAGTGAGCGTGGCGGGACATCAGGCTACGAGCAGTACTTC. This translates into CASSERGGTSGYEQYF.